Included here is one T cell receptor beta chain sequence, with context. J lost 5 bases, V lost 2 bases, and 8 bases had no gene match. This CDR3 spans 16 amino acids. CDR1 and CDR2 from the germline V gene are MGHRA and YSYEKL. This record comes from a study of T-cell reconstitution after alpha-beta-depleted transplantation in children. Unique molecular identifiers were used to barcode this TCRbeta library. TCRdb re-called the PCR reads through MiXCR, storing one row per CDR3 protein. The sample has about a million distinct CDR3 sequences; roughly 31% are singletons. This TCR was sampled from a boy under two years old who had a stem cell transplant for SCID, so the T cells may come from the graft donor. Material: PBMCs, mostly from graft donor cells, obtained 360 days after TCRalphabeta/CD19-depleted stem cell transplant. The rearrangement joins TRBV4-1 to TRBJ2-3; the match to TRBD1 covers 9 bases. The CDR3 coding sequence is TGCGCCAGCAGCCAACCAGTCCCGGGACAGGGAGATACGCAGTATTTT. As protein: CASSQPVPGQGDTQYF.